Listed below are T cell receptor beta chains from one sample, sequenced in a study of blood T cell repertoires in COVID-19. Produced via immunoSEQ multiplex PCR; TCRdb's table is partial and in-frame only. The table records approximately 220,000 clones, about 86% of them present only once. Material for sequencing was PBMCs or T cells enriched from blood (not recorded which). The origin of the receptors is a woman between 40 and 55 years old with acute COVID-19. Each CDR3 is given with its conserved first and last residue. The D gene is left open where the match is weak.

d_gene,v_gene,j_gene,CDR3aa
.,TRBV7-3,TRBJ2-5,CASSLLGRAGTQYF
TRBD1,TRBV19,TRBJ2-6,CASSILRPKDRDRVSGANVLTF
TRBD2,TRBV15,TRBJ2-5,CATSRDLLAGEETQYF
.,TRBV27,TRBJ1-2,CASTSSPLTGTYGYTF
.,TRBV2,TRBJ1-3,CASSEAFRNTIYF
.,TRBV24-1,TRBJ2-3,CATSDLPGDSTDTQYF
TRBD2,TRBV2,TRBJ2-5,CASKRREGYQETQYF
TRBD1,TRBV28,TRBJ1-2,CASGSGTGSTGGYTF
TRBD1,TRBV28,TRBJ1-1,CALIPNRGGSTEAFF
.,TRBV2,TRBJ1-5,CASHRDFGEPQHF
.,TRBV4-1,TRBJ1-1,CASSQYGAMNTEAFF
TRBD1,TRBV4-3,TRBJ1-6,CASSQDNRGISYNSPLHF
.,TRBV7-9,TRBJ1-5,CASSIQGRPQHF
.,TRBV7-9,TRBJ1-6,CASSPKRGSYFAPSPLHF
.,TRBV28,TRBJ1-1,CASSLGTLNTEAFF
TRBD1,TRBV14,TRBJ1-4,CASSRIDRGTNEKLFF
.,TRBV9,TRBJ2-7,CASSVERQTMTYEQYF
.,TRBV24-1,TRBJ2-1,CATSGSGGANEQFF
TRBD1,TRBV11-2,TRBJ1-1,CASSLGQMNTEAFF
.,TRBV19,TRBJ2-2,CASKSRGGTGELFF
.,TRBV7-9,TRBJ2-5,CASSFRRGSLQETQYF
TRBD1,TRBV28,TRBJ1-2,CASRTGDYGYTF
TRBD2,TRBV29-1,TRBJ2-1,CSVLSGSSYNEQFF